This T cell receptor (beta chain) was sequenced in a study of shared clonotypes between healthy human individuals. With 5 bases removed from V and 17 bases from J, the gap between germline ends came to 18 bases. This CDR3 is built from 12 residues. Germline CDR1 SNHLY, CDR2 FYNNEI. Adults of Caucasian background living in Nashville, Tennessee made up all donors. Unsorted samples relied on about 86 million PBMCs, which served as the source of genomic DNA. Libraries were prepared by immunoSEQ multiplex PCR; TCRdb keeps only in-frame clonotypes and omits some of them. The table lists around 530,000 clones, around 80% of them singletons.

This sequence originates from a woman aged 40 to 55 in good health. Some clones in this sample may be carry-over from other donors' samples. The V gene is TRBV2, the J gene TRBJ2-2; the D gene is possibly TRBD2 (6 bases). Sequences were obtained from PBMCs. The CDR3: CASSRDSKRGFF. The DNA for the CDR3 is TGTGCCAGCAGTCGGGACTCAAAACGGGGTTTTTTT.